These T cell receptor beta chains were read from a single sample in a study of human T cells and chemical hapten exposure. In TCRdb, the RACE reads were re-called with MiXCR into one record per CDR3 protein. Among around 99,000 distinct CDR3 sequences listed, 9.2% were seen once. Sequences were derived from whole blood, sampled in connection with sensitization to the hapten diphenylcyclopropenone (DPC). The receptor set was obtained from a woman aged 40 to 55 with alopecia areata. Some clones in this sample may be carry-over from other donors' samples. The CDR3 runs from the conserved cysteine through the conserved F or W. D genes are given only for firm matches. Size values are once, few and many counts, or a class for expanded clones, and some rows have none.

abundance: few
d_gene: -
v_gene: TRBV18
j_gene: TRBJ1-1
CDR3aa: CASSPTTNTEAFF
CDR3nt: TGTGCCAGCTCACCGACCACGAACACTGAAGCTTTCTTT

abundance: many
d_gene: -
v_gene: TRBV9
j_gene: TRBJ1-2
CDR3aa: CASSVLSAGTLDGYGYTF
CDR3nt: TGTGCCAGCAGCGTGCTATCCGCCGGGACGTTGGACGGCTATGGCTACACCTTC

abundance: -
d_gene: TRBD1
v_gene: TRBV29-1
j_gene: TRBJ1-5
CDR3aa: CSVSDAGGRNQPQHF
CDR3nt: TGCAGCGTTTCTGACGCAGGGGGCAGGAATCAGCCCCAGCATTTT

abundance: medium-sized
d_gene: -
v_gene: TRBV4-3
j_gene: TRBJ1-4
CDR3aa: CASSQTENEKLFF
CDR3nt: TGCGCCAGCAGCCAAACAGAGAATGAAAAACTGTTTTTT

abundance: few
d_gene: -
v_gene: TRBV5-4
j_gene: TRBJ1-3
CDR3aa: CASSLAPGPGNTIYF
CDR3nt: TGTGCCAGCAGCTTGGCCCCCGGGCCAGGAAACACCATATATTTT

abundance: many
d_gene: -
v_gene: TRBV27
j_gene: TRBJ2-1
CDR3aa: CASSLRSLGGPDEQFF
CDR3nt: TGTGCCAGCAGTTTAAGGTCCCTGGGGGGGCCGGATGAGCAGTTCTTC

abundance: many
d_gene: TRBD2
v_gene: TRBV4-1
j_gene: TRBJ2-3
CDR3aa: CASSQGGLAGGTDTQYF
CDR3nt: TGCGCCAGCAGCCAAGGCGGACTAGCGGGGGGCACAGATACGCAGTATTTT

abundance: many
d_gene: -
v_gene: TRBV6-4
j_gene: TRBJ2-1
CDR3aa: CASSDSAGSDPGEQFF
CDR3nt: TGTGCCAGCAGTGACTCGGCGGGATCGGATCCCGGTGAGCAGTTCTTC

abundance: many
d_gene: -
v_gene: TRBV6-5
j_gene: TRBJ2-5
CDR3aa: CASRIGRQETQYF
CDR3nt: TGTGCCAGCAGGATCGGCCGTCAAGAGACCCAGTACTTC

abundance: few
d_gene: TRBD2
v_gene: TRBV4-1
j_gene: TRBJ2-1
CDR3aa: CASSPNIAGGAGEQFF
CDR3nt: TGCGCCAGCAGCCCTAACATAGCGGGGGGAGCCGGCGAGCAGTTCTTC

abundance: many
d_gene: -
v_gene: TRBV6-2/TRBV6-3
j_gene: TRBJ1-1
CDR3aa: CASSFRTTEAFF
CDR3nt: TGTGCCAGCAGTTTTAGAACGACTGAAGCTTTCTTT

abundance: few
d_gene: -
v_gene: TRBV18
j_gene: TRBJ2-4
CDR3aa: CASSPSREDIQYF
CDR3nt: TGTGCCAGCTCACCATCCAGGGAAGACATTCAGTACTTC

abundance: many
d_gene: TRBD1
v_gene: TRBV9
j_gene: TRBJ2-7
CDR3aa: CASSLGGRDYEQYF
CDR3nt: TGTGCCAGCAGCCTAGGGGGCAGAGACTACGAGCAGTACTTC

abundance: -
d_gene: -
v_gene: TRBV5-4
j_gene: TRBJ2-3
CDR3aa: CASSPPYAPNTDTQYF
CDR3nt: TGTGCCAGCAGCCCCCCCTATGCCCCGAACACAGATACGCAGTATTTT

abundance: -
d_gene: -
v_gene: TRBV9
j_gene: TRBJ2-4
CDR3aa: CASAGEGDIQYF
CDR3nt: TGTGCCAGCGCAGGGGAAGGCGACATTCAGTACTTC

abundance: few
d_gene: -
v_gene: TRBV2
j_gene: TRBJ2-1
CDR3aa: CASSEALEFPNEQFF
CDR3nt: TGTGCCAGCAGTGAAGCGCTTGAATTCCCCAATGAGCAGTTCTTC

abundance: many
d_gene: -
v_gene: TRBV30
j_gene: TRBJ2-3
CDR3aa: CAADRGISTDTQYF
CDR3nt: TGTGCCGCTGATCGGGGAATTAGCACAGATACGCAGTATTTT

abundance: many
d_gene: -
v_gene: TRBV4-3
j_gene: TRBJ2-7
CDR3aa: CASSQAGGSYEQYF
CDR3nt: TGCGCCAGCAGCCAAGCCGGGGGCTCCTACGAGCAGTACTTC

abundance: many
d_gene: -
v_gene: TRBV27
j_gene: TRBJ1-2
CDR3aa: CASSRTSTVNYGYTF
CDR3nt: TGTGCCAGCAGCCGAACCTCGACAGTAAACTATGGCTACACCTTC

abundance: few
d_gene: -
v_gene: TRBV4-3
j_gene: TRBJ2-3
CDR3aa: CASSQGGLGTDTQYF
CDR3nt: TGCGCCAGCAGCCAAGGGGGGTTGGGCACAGATACGCAGTATTTT

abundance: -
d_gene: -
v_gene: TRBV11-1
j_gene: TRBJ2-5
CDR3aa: CASSPRRGQTQYF
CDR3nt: TGTGCCAGCAGCCCGAGGCGGGGGCAGACCCAGTACTTC

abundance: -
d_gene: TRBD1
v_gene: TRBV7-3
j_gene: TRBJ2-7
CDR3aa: CASSLTLPGQGNYEQYF
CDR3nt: TGTGCCAGCAGCTTAACGCTTCCGGGACAGGGAAACTACGAGCAGTACTTC

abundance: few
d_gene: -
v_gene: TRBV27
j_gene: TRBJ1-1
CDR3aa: CASSHGVEAFF
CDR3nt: TGTGCCAGCTCACATGGGGTTGAAGCTTTCTTT

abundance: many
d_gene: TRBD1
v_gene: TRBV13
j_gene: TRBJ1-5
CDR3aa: CASSGGSNQPQHF
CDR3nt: TGTGCCTCCTCAGGGGGCAGTAATCAGCCCCAGCATTTT

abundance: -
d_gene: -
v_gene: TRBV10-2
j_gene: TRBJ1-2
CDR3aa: CASSESETAYGYTF
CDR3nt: TGCGCCAGCAGTGAGTCGGAGACAGCTTATGGCTACACCTTC

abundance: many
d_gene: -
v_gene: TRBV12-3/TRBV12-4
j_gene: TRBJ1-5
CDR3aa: CASSLSSVQPQHF
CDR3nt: TGTGCCAGCAGTTTAAGCAGCGTTCAGCCCCAGCATTTT

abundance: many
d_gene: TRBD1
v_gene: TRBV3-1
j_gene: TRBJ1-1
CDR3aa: CASSATGGTEAFF
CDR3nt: TGTGCCAGCAGCGCCACAGGGGGCACTGAAGCTTTCTTT

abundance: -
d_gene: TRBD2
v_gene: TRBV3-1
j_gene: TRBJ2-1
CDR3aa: CASSQPAGGDEQFF
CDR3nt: TGTGCCAGCAGCCAACCAGCGGGGGGCGATGAGCAGTTCTTC

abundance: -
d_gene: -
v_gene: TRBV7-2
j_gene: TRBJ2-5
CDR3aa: CASSLLERAQETQYF
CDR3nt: TGTGCCAGCAGCCTGCTAGAGAGAGCCCAAGAGACCCAGTACTTC

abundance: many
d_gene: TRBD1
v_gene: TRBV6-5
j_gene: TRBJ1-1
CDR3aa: CASRPGGTGYTEAFF
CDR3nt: TGTGCCAGCAGGCCAGGAGGGACAGGCTACACTGAAGCTTTCTTT

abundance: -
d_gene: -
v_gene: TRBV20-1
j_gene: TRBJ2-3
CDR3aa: CSALAFGTDTQYF
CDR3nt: TGCAGTGCTTTAGCGTTTGGCACAGATACGCAGTATTTT

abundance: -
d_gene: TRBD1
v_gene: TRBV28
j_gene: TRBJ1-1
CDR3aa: CASSSEKTGGAETEAFF
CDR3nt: TGTGCCAGCAGCTCGGAAAAGACAGGGGGCGCGGAAACTGAAGCTTTCTTT

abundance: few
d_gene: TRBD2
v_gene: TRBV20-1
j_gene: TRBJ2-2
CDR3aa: CSALSGAGDGELFF
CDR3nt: TGCAGTGCTCTAAGCGGGGCGGGGGACGGGGAGCTGTTTTTT

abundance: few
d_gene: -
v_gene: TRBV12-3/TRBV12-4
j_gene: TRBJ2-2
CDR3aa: CASSFGQGGTGELFF
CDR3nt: TGTGCCAGCAGTTTTGGGCAGGGGGGCACCGGGGAGCTGTTTTTT

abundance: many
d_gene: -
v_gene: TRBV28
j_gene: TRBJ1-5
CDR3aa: CASSLYGRGGGQPQHF
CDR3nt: TGTGCCAGCAGTTTATACGGCAGGGGCGGTGGACAGCCCCAGCATTTT

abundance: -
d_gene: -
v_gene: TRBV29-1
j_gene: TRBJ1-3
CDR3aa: CSVSPMGAGSTIYF
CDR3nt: TGCAGCGTCTCTCCCATGGGGGCCGGAAGCACCATATATTTT

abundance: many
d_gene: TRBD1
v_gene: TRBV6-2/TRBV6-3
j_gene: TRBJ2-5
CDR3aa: CASRSGHRGRQETQYF
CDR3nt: TGTGCCAGCAGATCCGGCCACAGGGGTAGACAAGAGACCCAGTACTTC

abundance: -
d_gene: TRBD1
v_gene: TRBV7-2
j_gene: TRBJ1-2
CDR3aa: CASSLGGQGRGYTF
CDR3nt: TGTGCCAGCAGCTTAGGGGGACAGGGGCGAGGCTACACCTTC

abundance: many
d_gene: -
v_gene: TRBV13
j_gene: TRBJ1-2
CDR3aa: CASSLERGYGYTF
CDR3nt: TGTGCCAGCAGCCTTGAGAGGGGCTATGGCTACACCTTC

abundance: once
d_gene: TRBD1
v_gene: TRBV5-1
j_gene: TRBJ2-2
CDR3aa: CASSTPPGQGRTGELFF
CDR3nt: TGCGCCAGCAGCACTCCACCGGGACAGGGACGGACCGGGGAGCTGTTTTTT